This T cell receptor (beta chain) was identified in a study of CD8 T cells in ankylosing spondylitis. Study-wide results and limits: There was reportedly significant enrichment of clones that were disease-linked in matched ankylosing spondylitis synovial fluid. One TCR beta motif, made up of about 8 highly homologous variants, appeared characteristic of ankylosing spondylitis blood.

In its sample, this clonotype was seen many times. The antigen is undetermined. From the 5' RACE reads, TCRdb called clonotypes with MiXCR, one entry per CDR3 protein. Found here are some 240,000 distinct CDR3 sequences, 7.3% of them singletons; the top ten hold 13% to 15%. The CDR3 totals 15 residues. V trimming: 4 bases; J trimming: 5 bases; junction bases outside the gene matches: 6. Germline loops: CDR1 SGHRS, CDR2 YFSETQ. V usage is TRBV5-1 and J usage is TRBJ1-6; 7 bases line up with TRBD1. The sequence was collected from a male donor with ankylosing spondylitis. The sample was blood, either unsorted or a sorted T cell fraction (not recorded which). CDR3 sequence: CASSQMGQNNSPLHF. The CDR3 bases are TGCGCCAGCAGCCAAATGGGACAGAATAATTCACCCCTCCACTTT.